The rows below give T cell receptor beta chains drawn from one sample of a study of CD8 T cells in ankylosing spondylitis. TCRdb itself ran the 5' RACE reads through MiXCR, one entry per CDR3 protein. The sample gives roughly 440,000 distinct CDR3 sequences, 17% of which show up once; under 1.2% is in the top ten. Material: blood, either unsorted or a sorted T cell fraction (not recorded which). The receptors originated from a male donor with ankylosing spondylitis. Both conserved end residues are trimmed from each CDR3. Size is omitted from some rows. Given values are once, few, many or a class for expanded clones.

v_call: TRBV5-1
clone_size: NA
cdr3_aa: ASRSGSEGTAGSPLH

v_call: TRBV20-1
clone_size: few
cdr3_aa: SASGEVGQEGQY

v_call: TRBV7-2
clone_size: few
cdr3_aa: ASTLGNANTEAF

v_call: TRBV5-1
clone_size: NA
cdr3_aa: ASSLVASRGTDTQY

v_call: TRBV21-1
clone_size: NA
cdr3_aa: ASCPRTGRSTEAF

v_call: TRBV20-1
clone_size: few
cdr3_aa: SARLAEPTDTQY

v_call: TRBV20-1
clone_size: NA
cdr3_aa: SARGQQGTEAF

v_call: TRBV29-1
clone_size: NA
cdr3_aa: SADRTDTQY

v_call: TRBV2
clone_size: NA
cdr3_aa: AIASGSGTGELF

v_call: TRBV7-9
clone_size: NA
cdr3_aa: ASSLVSGDHSPLH

v_call: TRBV4-1
clone_size: few
cdr3_aa: ASSPGQGVVQETQY

v_call: TRBV3-1
clone_size: few
cdr3_aa: ASSPQGYLEQF

v_call: TRBV20-1
clone_size: NA
cdr3_aa: SAIKEGNTIY

v_call: TRBV3-1
clone_size: NA
cdr3_aa: ASSQRTQETQY

v_call: TRBV5-1
clone_size: NA
cdr3_aa: ASSWESPYYNQPQH

v_call: TRBV4-1
clone_size: few
cdr3_aa: ASSQDPPGGPYNEQF

v_call: TRBV21-1
clone_size: NA
cdr3_aa: ASSLQDRGLYNEQF

v_call: TRBV28
clone_size: NA
cdr3_aa: AVRRGQANQPQH

v_call: TRBV5-1
clone_size: few
cdr3_aa: ASSASYNEQF

v_call: TRBV7-9
clone_size: NA
cdr3_aa: ASSSGQGMVGDEQF

v_call: TRBV18
clone_size: NA
cdr3_aa: ASSPPGRGESPLH

v_call: TRBV28
clone_size: NA
cdr3_aa: ASSLARIETQY

v_call: TRBV20-1
clone_size: NA
cdr3_aa: SAPPTSGGLDEQY

v_call: TRBV5-5
clone_size: NA
cdr3_aa: ASSMGSGTNEKLF

v_call: TRBV12-3/TRBV12-4
clone_size: NA
cdr3_aa: ASSFVVTRDLMPQH

v_call: TRBV2
clone_size: NA
cdr3_aa: ASSRGLYEQY

v_call: TRBV12-3/TRBV12-4
clone_size: few
cdr3_aa: ASSLSDPPEQY

v_call: TRBV28
clone_size: NA
cdr3_aa: ASSSPSGRTGEQY

v_call: TRBV6-1
clone_size: few
cdr3_aa: ASSESPTRGEQY

v_call: TRBV7-3
clone_size: many
cdr3_aa: ASSLGSGTNSPLH

v_call: TRBV28
clone_size: NA
cdr3_aa: ASQGPYNSPLH

v_call: TRBV27
clone_size: few
cdr3_aa: ASSLSGAPGTYGYT

v_call: TRBV4-1
clone_size: NA
cdr3_aa: ASSVDLAAITDTQY

v_call: TRBV20-1
clone_size: few
cdr3_aa: SARVMGRGLTGELF

v_call: TRBV12-3/TRBV12-4
clone_size: few
cdr3_aa: ASQWGTSASQEQF

v_call: TRBV5-1
clone_size: few
cdr3_aa: ASTRGTGSLSSYNEQF

v_call: TRBV15
clone_size: NA
cdr3_aa: ATSRDIGVGYNSPLH

v_call: TRBV5-1
clone_size: NA
cdr3_aa: ASSSIAGGPQDTQY

v_call: TRBV6-1
clone_size: few
cdr3_aa: ASSAAPPRAEQY

v_call: TRBV4-1
clone_size: NA
cdr3_aa: ASSPGTGNYQPQH

v_call: TRBV24-1
clone_size: few
cdr3_aa: ATSDPRQGTNEKLF

v_call: TRBV20-1
clone_size: few
cdr3_aa: SARDPREPQTQY

v_call: TRBV7-2
clone_size: NA
cdr3_aa: ASSLGSDFYGYT

v_call: TRBV20-1
clone_size: NA
cdr3_aa: SANPRTALNTEAF

v_call: TRBV2
clone_size: once
cdr3_aa: ASSESWGAPQH

v_call: TRBV7-3
clone_size: few
cdr3_aa: ASSLGDGQPQH

v_call: TRBV24-1
clone_size: NA
cdr3_aa: ATSRSGQETQY

v_call: TRBV4-1
clone_size: few
cdr3_aa: ASSQDALANTGELF

v_call: TRBV24-1
clone_size: few
cdr3_aa: ATSESGTVYEQY

v_call: TRBV5-6
clone_size: many
cdr3_aa: ASSLAGTGQYNEQF

v_call: TRBV5-1
clone_size: few
cdr3_aa: ASTRGGGRYNEQF

v_call: TRBV18
clone_size: NA
cdr3_aa: ASSEFGGNNQPQH

v_call: TRBV18
clone_size: NA
cdr3_aa: ASSPRREEYNEQF

v_call: TRBV10-2
clone_size: few
cdr3_aa: ASSGASGYDEQY

v_call: TRBV6-6
clone_size: NA
cdr3_aa: ASSGENYYEQY

v_call: TRBV7-3
clone_size: NA
cdr3_aa: ASSSGQAGQETQY

v_call: TRBV9
clone_size: NA
cdr3_aa: ASSVAGKNTEAF

v_call: TRBV5-1
clone_size: many
cdr3_aa: ASSRTGTGGDGYT

v_call: TRBV15
clone_size: few
cdr3_aa: ATSSSRGADEKLF